A single sample is the source of the 26 T cell receptor beta chains below, sequenced in a study of CD8 T cells in Susac syndrome. Random hexamers were used to reverse transcribe the RNA input (roughly 0.5 to 1 ug). Via MiXCR, TCRdb re-called the immunoSEQ multiplex PCR reads, giving one row per CDR3 protein. Here the sample spans about 250,000 distinct CDR3 sequences, around 95% being singletons. Material for sequencing was CD4+ T cells from PBMCs. The receptors shown here come from a human donor with multiple sclerosis.

The V gene is TRBV18, the J gene TRBJ2-2, with a possible D match to TRBD1 (6 bases). V lost 1 base and J lost 3, with 12 bases in between. Germline assignment: CDR1 KGHSH and CDR2 LQKENI. The CDR3 has 16 residues. The CDR3 reads CASSPRRGQDTGELFF. CDR3 DNA sequence: TGTGCCAGCTCACCACGCAGGGGTCAGGACACCGGGGAGCTGTTTTTT.

This sequence joins TRBV24-1 and TRBJ2-5; D perhaps matches TRBD1 (5 bases). CDR1 and CDR2 from the germline V gene are KGHDR and SFDVKD. V lost 4 bases to trimming and J lost 5 bases, with 10 bases between them. The CDR3 totals 13 residues. In DNA form, the CDR3 reads TGTGCCACCAGTGAAACGGCAGGGGAGACCCAGTACTTC. Its protein is CATSETAGETQYF.

V and J are TRBV2 and TRBJ2-5; possible D gene TRBD1, 6 bases. CDR3 size: 14 residues. CDR1 and CDR2 (germline): SNHLY, FYNNEI. Trimming shortened V by 7 bases and J by 5 bases, and 17 bases separated the two germline ends. CDR3 in amino acids: CASNGGAISETQYF. The DNA of the CDR3 is TGTGCCAGCAATGGGGGCGCTATCTCCGAGACCCAGTACTTC.

This chain uses TRBV10-2 with TRBJ2-3; D uncertain. The CDR3 length is 18 residues. Trimming left V 0 bases short and J 0 bases short, with 16 bases between. Germline V gives CDR1 WSHSY, CDR2 SAAADI. CDR3 in amino acids: CASSESQLSGSSTDTQYF. CDR3 coding DNA: TGCGCCAGCAGTGAGTCGCAACTGTCGGGTTCTAGCACAGATACGCAGTATTTT.

The V gene is TRBV27, the J gene TRBJ1-1; a possible D gene is TRBD1 (5 bases). CDR1 and CDR2 (germline): MNHEY, SMNVEV (reference sequence). The length of the CDR3 is 15 residues. Trimming left V 3 bases short and J 7 bases short, with 18 bases between. The CDR3 DNA sequence: TGTGCCAGCAGTTTTCGGGACCTCTTCAGGAGTGAAGCTTTCTTT. Translated: CASSFRDLFRSEAFF.

Only one count was recorded for this clonotype. The rearrangement links TRBV6-6 to TRBJ2-7; no clear D gene. In germline, CDR1 is MNHNY, CDR2 SVGAGI (reference sequence). The ends were cut back, 5 bases at V and 3 bases at J, with 17 bases in the middle. This CDR3 region has 15 residues. CDR3 loop: CASSLLRPVGYEQYF. The CDR3 DNA reads TGTGCCAGCAGTCTCCTCCGCCCGGTCGGCTACGAGCAGTACTTC.

The gene calls are TRBV3-1 and TRBJ1-1, with D uncertain. Trimming shortened V by 1 base and J by 4 bases, and 7 bases separated the two germline ends. CDR3 length: 13 residues. Germline CDR1 reads LGHDT; CDR2 reads YNNKEL (reference sequence). The CDR3 nucleotides are TGTGCCAGCAGCCAAGCGAAGGGCACTGAAGCTTTCTTT. As protein: CASSQAKGTEAFF. The full variable domain, its missing parts supplied by reference TRBV3-1 and TRBJ1-1, is DTAVSQTPKYLVTQMGNDKSIKCEQNLGHDTMYWYKQDSKKFLKIMFSYNNKELIINETVPNRFSPKSPDKAHLNLHINSLELGDSAVYFCASSQAKGTEAFFGQGTRLTVV.

The chain links TRBV20-1 to TRBJ1-5, with 12 bases fitting TRBD1. Trimming at V came to 1 base and at J to 4 bases, leaving 2 bases not matched to a gene. This CDR3 is 15 amino acids long. Germline V lookup: CDR1 DFQATT, CDR2 SNEGSKA (reference sequence). The CDR3: CSARGGQGANQPQHF. For the CDR3, the DNA is TGCAGTGCTAGAGGGGGACAGGGGGCTAATCAGCCCCAGCATTTT.

The chain uses TRBV6-6 and TRBJ1-6; 7 bases are a match to TRBD1. This CDR3 is 16 amino acids long. Germline CDR1 reads MNHNY; CDR2 reads SVGAGI (reference sequence). V dropped 5 bases and J dropped 7; count of bases not matched to a gene: 11. This CDR3 reads CASSSPTGTENSPLHF. DNA for the CDR3: TGTGCCAGCAGTAGTCCAACCGGGACAGAGAATTCACCCCTCCACTTT.

The chain employs TRBV24-1 and TRBJ1-5, with 7 nucleotides matching TRBD1. The CDR3 runs to 14 residues. With V trimmed by 5 bases and J by 5 bases, 5 bases remained unmatched. Germline V gene sequence: CDR1 KGHDR, CDR2 SFDVKD. This chain's CDR3 is CATSAGQGDQPQHF. DNA for the CDR3: TGTGCCACCAGTGCCGGGCAGGGGGATCAGCCCCAGCATTTT.

This clonotype was detected only once. The rearrangement uses TRBV28 and TRBJ2-7, with 9 nucleotides matching TRBD1. Germline V gene data show CDR1 as MDHEN and CDR2 as SYDVKM. This CDR3 is built from 15 residues. With 2 bases clipped from V and 12 bases from J, the junction kept 14 bases outside the gene matches. This CDR3 reads CASSLGTGRGLVPYF. The CDR3 DNA sequence: TGTGCCAGCAGTTTAGGGACAGGGCGGGGTTTGGTTCCGTACTTC.

The chain combines TRBV20-1 with TRBJ2-2; D is ambiguous. The CDR3 loop spans 11 amino acids. Germline-derived CDR1 and CDR2 are DFQATT and SNEGSKA (reference sequence). V was trimmed by 2 bases and J by 6 bases, leaving 4 bases between them. CDR3 protein: CSARSPGELFF. CDR3 bases: TGCAGTGCTAGATCGCCCGGGGAGCTGTTTTTT.

V usage is TRBV5-6 and J usage is TRBJ1-2; TRBD1 might be the D (5 bases). Germline V gene sequence: CDR1 SGHDT, CDR2 YYEEEE. The CDR3 sequence is 16 residues long. V lost 3 bases, J lost 6 bases, and 21 bases lay in between. Here the CDR3 reads CASSSKFGTLPDGYTF. The CDR3 DNA sequence: TGTGCCAGCAGCTCTAAGTTCGGGACCCTTCCCGATGGCTACACCTTC.

The J gene is TRBJ2-7, the V gene TRBV21-1. TRBV21-1 represents a pseudogene. This CDR3 contains 15 residues. CDR3 DNA: TGTGCCAGCAGCAACCGTCAGTTCCTCTCCTACGAGCAGTACGTC. Residues: CASSNRQFLSYEQYV.

This clonotype came up once. CDR3 protein: CSALVIRDRYNNSPLHF. The DNA of the CDR3 is TGCAGTGCCCTTGTAATAAGGGACAGATATAATAATTCACCCCTCCACTTT. The gene calls are TRBV20-1 and TRBJ1-6, with 7 bases that match TRBD1. V dropped 6 bases and J dropped 5; count of bases not matched to a gene: 16. The V gene's germline CDR1 is DFQATT and CDR2 SNEGSKA (reference sequence). CDR3 length: 17 residues.

The rearrangement uses TRBV4-1 and TRBJ2-5, with no clear D. From germline, CDR1 is MGHRA and CDR2 YSYEKL. The CDR3 spans 16 residues. Trimming cost V 1 base and J 6 bases, with 18 bases left between them. Here the CDR3 reads CASSQVAKDGVKTQYF. CDR3 nucleotides: TGCGCCAGCAGCCAAGTTGCCAAGGATGGGGTGAAGACCCAGTACTTC.

The chain links TRBV6-1 to TRBJ2-4; 12 bases are shared with TRBD2. This CDR3 is 16 amino acids long. CDR1 and CDR2 from the germline V gene are MNHNS and SASEGT. V gave up 6 bases and J gave up 6 bases; unmatched junction bases: 9. Here the CDR3 reads CASRARLAGVVNIQYF. CDR3 nucleotides: TGTGCCAGCAGGGCCAGACTAGCGGGAGTTGTAAACATTCAGTACTTC.

The V call is TRBV12-3 or TRBV12-4, the J call TRBJ1-5, with 11 bases aligning to TRBD1. J lost 11 bases, V lost 6 bases, and 9 bases had no gene match. CDR3 length: 14 amino acids. CDR3 loop: CASSPGTGGLSQHF. The CDR3 bases are TGTGCCAGCAGCCCCGGGACAGGGGGTTTGTCCCAGCATTTT.

A single count supports this clonotype. V gene TRBV29-1 combines with J gene TRBJ1-1; the D gene is possibly TRBD1 (6 bases). The CDR3 is made up of 14 amino acids. V was pared by 4 bases and J by 4 bases, with 16 bases between. The germline gives CDR1 SQVTM, CDR2 ANQGSEA. CDR3 DNA: TGCAGCGTTGGGGGGGGGCCGAGGAGCACTGAAGCTTTCTTT. Amino acid sequence: CSVGGGPRSTEAFF.

This chain connects TRBV19 to TRBJ1-4; D is possibly TRBD1 (6 bases). Germline lookup yields CDR1 LNHDA and CDR2 SQIVND (reference sequence). CDR3 length equals 16 residues. Trimming removed 3 bases at V and 6 bases at J, with 17 bases between. The CDR3 DNA follows: TGTGCCAGTAGTATTGTGACGGGGGGCAAGGATGAAAAACTGTTTTTT. Its translation is CASSIVTGGKDEKLFF.

The rearrangement joins TRBV5-6 to TRBJ1-1, with unresolved D. The germline V and J ends were trimmed by 2 bases and 2 bases, with 10 bases remaining between them. Germline CDR1 SGHDT, CDR2 YYEEEE. CDR3 length: 14 amino acids. The CDR3 protein is CASSFSQSNTEAFF. Here the CDR3 DNA reads TGTGCCAGCAGCTTCTCACAGAGTAACACTGAAGCTTTCTTT.

The chain links TRBV3-1 to TRBJ2-4; 7 bases line up with TRBD1. The CDR3 has 14 residues. With 4 bases clipped from V and 8 bases from J, the junction kept 8 bases outside the gene matches. Looked up from germline, CDR1 is LGHDT and CDR2 is YNNKEL (reference sequence). CDR3 nucleotides: TGTGCCAGCAGCCCTGGGACAGCCGGCGACATTCAGTACTTC. Its protein product is CASSPGTAGDIQYF.

This clonotype was picked up a small number of times. The chain recombines TRBV7-2 with TRBJ2-7, with unresolved D. CDR1 SGHTA and CDR2 FQGNSA come from the germline V gene. The V gene lost 4 bases and the J gene lost 3 bases, with 10 bases spanning the gap. This CDR3 has 13 residues. The CDR3 loop is CASSSRTNYEQYF. For the CDR3, the DNA is TGTGCCAGCAGCTCCCGGACCAACTACGAGCAGTACTTC.

The chain is built from TRBV30 and TRBJ1-2, with D unresolved. The CDR3 loop spans 11 amino acids. Germline values: CDR1 GTSNPN, CDR2 SVGIG (reference sequence). V was cut by 2 bases and J by 7 bases, with 8 bases left in between. The CDR3, as DNA: TGTGCCTGGAGTTCCGGTCCTGGCTACACCTTC. Encoded protein: CAWSSGPGYTF.

This rearrangement joins TRBV14 to TRBJ2-3; unclear D gene. CDR3 length: 17 amino acids. From germline, CDR1 is SGHDN and CDR2 FVKESK. V was trimmed by 2 bases and J by 2 bases, leaving 17 bases between them. CDR3 nucleotides: TGTGCCAGCAGCCAAAGCCCGATGGGCCCGATCACAGATACGCAGTATTTT. Translation gives CASSQSPMGPITDTQYF.

The rearrangement joins TRBV4-1 to TRBJ1-6; possibly TRBD1 for D (5 bases). Trimming took 4 bases from V and 9 from J, leaving 13 bases between them. The CDR3 runs to 14 residues. The germline V gene has CDR1 MGHRA and CDR2 YSYEKL. This CDR3 reads CASSPLGRASPLHF. The CDR3 DNA follows: TGCGCCAGCAGCCCACTGGGACGGGCTTCACCCCTCCACTTT.